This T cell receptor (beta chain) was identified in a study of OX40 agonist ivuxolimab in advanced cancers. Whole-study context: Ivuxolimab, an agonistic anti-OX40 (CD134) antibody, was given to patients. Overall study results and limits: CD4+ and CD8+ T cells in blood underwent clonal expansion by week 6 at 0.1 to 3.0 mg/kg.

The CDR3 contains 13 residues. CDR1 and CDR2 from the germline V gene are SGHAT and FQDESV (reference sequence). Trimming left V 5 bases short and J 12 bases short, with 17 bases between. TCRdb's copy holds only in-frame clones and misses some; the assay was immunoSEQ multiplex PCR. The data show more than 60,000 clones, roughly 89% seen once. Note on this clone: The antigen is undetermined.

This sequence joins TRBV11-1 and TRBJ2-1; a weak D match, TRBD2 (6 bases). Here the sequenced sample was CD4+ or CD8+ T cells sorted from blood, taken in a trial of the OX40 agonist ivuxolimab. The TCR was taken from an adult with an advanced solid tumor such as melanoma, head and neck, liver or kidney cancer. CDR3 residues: CASSPGTFGWQFF. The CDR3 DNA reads TGTGCCAGCAGCCCTGGGACTTTCGGATGGCAGTTCTTC.